A selection of T cell receptor beta chains follows, all from one sample in a study of blood T cell repertoires in COVID-19. Assay used: immunoSEQ multiplex PCR; TCRdb lists only in-frame clones, some missing. This sample has 190,000 or so clones, with nearly 90% found just once. Sequenced input: peripheral blood. The receptors stem from a man aged 45 to 65 with acute or convalescent COVID-19. Both conserved end residues are part of each CDR3. Each record gives: V gene, clone size, J gene, D gene, CDR3 DNA, CDR3 protein. A D gene is named only where the DNA matches it firmly. For some rows the clone size is stated as once, few or many, or as a class when expanded; others skip it.

TRBV28,once,TRBJ1-2,TRBD1,TGTGCCAGCAGTTCCCTGGGGCAGGGGGCGATTGGCTACACCTTC,CASSSLGQGAIGYTF
TRBV5-1,-,TRBJ1-2,-,TGCGCCAGCAGCTCGCCCCCGGCGGACTATGGCTACACCTTC,CASSSPPADYGYTF
TRBV9,-,TRBJ1-5,-,TGTGCCAGCAGTCGGGATGAGAGCAATCAGCCCCAGCATTTT,CASSRDESNQPQHF
TRBV3-1/TRBV3-2,few,TRBJ1-3,TRBD1,TGTGCCAGCAGCCTTGGGACAGGAACTGGAAACACCATATATTTT,CASSLGTGTGNTIYF
TRBV6-5,-,TRBJ1-1,-,TGTGCCAGCAGTTCACAGGGTTTCGGGAACACTGAAGCTTTCTTT,CASSSQGFGNTEAFF
TRBV25-1,once,TRBJ2-3,TRBD2,TGTGCCAGCAGTGATTCCGGACTAGCGGGACCGCCGTATACGCAGTATTTT,CASSDSGLAGPPYTQYF
TRBV5-1,-,TRBJ1-5,TRBD1,TGCGCCAGCAGCGTTAAGACAGGGGTGGGGGATCAGCCCCAGCATTTT,CASSVKTGVGDQPQHF
TRBV5-6,once,TRBJ1-1,-,TGTGCCAGCAGTTTTGGCCGGGTCACTGAAGCTTTCTTT,CASSFGRVTEAFF
TRBV7-8,once,TRBJ1-2,-,TGTGCCAGCACCCCCGTCGGGGTTAACTATGGCTACACCTTC,CASTPVGVNYGYTF
TRBV2,-,TRBJ1-5,TRBD1,TGTGCCAGCAGTGAATTGACAGGGCATCAGCCCCAGCATTTT,CASSELTGHQPQHF
TRBV27,-,TRBJ1-1,-,TGTGCCAGCAGTTTATGGTCGGGGGGCGAGAACACTGAAGCTTTCTTT,CASSLWSGGENTEAFF
TRBV7-2,-,TRBJ1-2,-,TGTGCCAGCAGCGCCCCGGGACAACTAGTCTATGGCTACACCTTC,CASSAPGQLVYGYTF
TRBV10-3,once,TRBJ1-6,-,TGTGCCATCAGTGACAATCAAGGGGGAGTTCAGCCCCTCCACTTT,CAISDNQGGVQPLHF
TRBV19,-,TRBJ1-5,-,TGTGCCAGTAGTATAGATCTAGGGGGGGCAGGGGTTCGTCAGCCCCAGCATTTT,CASSIDLGGAGVRQPQHF
TRBV18,-,TRBJ1-4,TRBD1,TGTGCCAGCTCACCCAAGACAGGGAATGAAAAACTGTTTTTT,CASSPKTGNEKLFF
TRBV7-9,-,TRBJ1-2,TRBD1,TGTGCCAGCAGCTTAGGTGACAGGGCTCGGGGCTACACCTTC,CASSLGDRARGYTF
TRBV2,-,TRBJ2-7,-,TGTGCCAGCAGTGAAGCCTTTTACAGGGGAGGACTCGTCGAGCAGTACTTC,CASSEAFYRGGLVEQYF
TRBV19,once,TRBJ1-4,TRBD1,TGTGCCAGTGGGGACAGGGGTAGTGAAAAACTGTTTTTT,CASGDRGSEKLFF
TRBV9,-,TRBJ1-3,-,TGTGCCAGCAGCGTAGATCTCGGACAGCTACTAAACACCATATATTTT,CASSVDLGQLLNTIYF
TRBV5-4,-,TRBJ2-1,TRBD1,TGTGCCAGCAGCTTGGCACAGGGGGCCTACAATGAGCAGTTCTTC,CASSLAQGAYNEQFF
TRBV6-6,-,TRBJ1-5,TRBD1,TGTGCCAGCAGTTTGTCGGGACAGGGAGGGAATCAGCCCCAGCATTTT,CASSLSGQGGNQPQHF
TRBV14,-,TRBJ2-2,-,TGTGCCAGCAGCCAAGACACAACCGGGGAGCTGTTTTTT,CASSQDTTGELFF
TRBV9,-,TRBJ1-6,-,TGTGCCAGCAGCACACAGGGTTATTCACCCCTCCACTTT,CASSTQGYSPLHF
TRBV3-1/TRBV3-2,-,TRBJ1-6,TRBD1,TGTGCCAGCAGCCAAGGGGCGACAGGGTATTCACCCCTCCACTTT,CASSQGATGYSPLHF
TRBV6-2/TRBV6-3,-,TRBJ1-2,TRBD1,TGTGCCAGCAGCTCCCGACAGGGCTCCGGCTATGGCTACACCTTC,CASSSRQGSGYGYTF
TRBV28,-,TRBJ1-5,TRBD1,TGTGCCAGCTCGCAGGGGGAGTACAATCAGCCCCAGCATTTT,CASSQGEYNQPQHF
TRBV7-2,-,TRBJ2-5,TRBD2,TGTGCCAGCAGCTTAGAAATAGCGGGGGCCTACCAAGAGACCCAGTACTTC,CASSLEIAGAYQETQYF
TRBV6-5,once,TRBJ1-6,-,TGTGCCAGCTTACAGGGCAGCTCCTATAATTCACCCCTCCACTTT,CASLQGSSYNSPLHF
TRBV2,-,TRBJ1-1,-,TGTGCCAGCAGTGAAGCTGCGTGGGAGGAAGCTTTCTTT,CASSEAAWEEAFF
TRBV5-4,-,TRBJ2-7,-,TGTGCCAGCAGCTTACAGGGATCGTACGAGCAGTACTTC,CASSLQGSYEQYF
TRBV9,-,TRBJ1-2,-,TGTGCCAGCAGCGTAGAGGCAGCTCAGCGCTTCTATGGCTACACCTTC,CASSVEAAQRFYGYTF
TRBV3-1/TRBV3-2,-,TRBJ2-2,-,TGTGCCAGCAGCCAAGATGGAGGGAACGCGAACACCGGGGAGCTGTTTTTT,CASSQDGGNANTGELFF
TRBV27,-,TRBJ2-7,TRBD2,TGTGCCAGCACCGGGCTAGCGGGAGCCCACGAGCAGTACTTC,CASTGLAGAHEQYF
TRBV28,once,TRBJ1-5,-,TGTGCCAGCAGTTTAGTCTCGGGAAGTCAGCCCCAGCATTTT,CASSLVSGSQPQHF
TRBV7-3,-,TRBJ1-6,-,TGTGCCAGCAGCATCCCTGACGGAGAGAATTCACCCCTCCACTTT,CASSIPDGENSPLHF
TRBV28,-,TRBJ2-7,-,TGTGCCAGCAGTTTAGCCGCCCAGGGCTACGAGCAGTACTTC,CASSLAAQGYEQYF
TRBV7-9,-,TRBJ1-1,-,TGTGCCAGCAGCTTAATTAGGTATGGAGCTGAAGCTTTCTTT,CASSLIRYGAEAFF
TRBV7-3,-,TRBJ2-3,TRBD1,TGTGCCAGCAGCACCGGACAGGGAACAGATACGCAGTATTTT,CASSTGQGTDTQYF
TRBV27,-,TRBJ1-5,TRBD1,TGTGCCAGCAGTTTGCTCGGGACAGGAAATCAGCCCCAGCATTTT,CASSLLGTGNQPQHF
TRBV11-2,once,TRBJ2-7,TRBD2,TGTGCCAGCAGCCTCCGATCCCCTAGCGGCTCCTACGAGCAGTACTTC,CASSLRSPSGSYEQYF
TRBV4-2,-,TRBJ2-5,-,-,CASSRETSAVVTQYF
TRBV5-4,once,TRBJ2-3,-,TGTGCCAGCAGCGATGGAGGCGGGACGACGACAGATACGCAGTATTTT,CASSDGGGTTTDTQYF
TRBV5-4,-,TRBJ1-1,TRBD1,TGTGCCAGCAGGAAGACAGGGGATACTGAAGCTTTCTTT,CASRKTGDTEAFF
TRBV3-1/TRBV3-2,-,TRBJ2-5,-,TGTGCCAGCAGCCAAGGGGGGCCTGAGACCCAGTACTTC,CASSQGGPETQYF
TRBV10-3,-,TRBJ2-1,TRBD1,TGTGCCATCAAGGACAGGGGGCGCGATCCTAGCTCCTACAATGAGCAGTTCTTC,CAIKDRGRDPSSYNEQFF
TRBV2,-,TRBJ2-2,TRBD2,TGTGCCAGCAGTCGGACTAGCGGGAGGGTGGCCGGGGAGCTGTTTTTT,CASSRTSGRVAGELFF
TRBV30,-,TRBJ1-1,TRBD1,TGTGCCTGGAGTAAGACAGGGCTAAACACTGAAGCTTTCTTT,CAWSKTGLNTEAFF